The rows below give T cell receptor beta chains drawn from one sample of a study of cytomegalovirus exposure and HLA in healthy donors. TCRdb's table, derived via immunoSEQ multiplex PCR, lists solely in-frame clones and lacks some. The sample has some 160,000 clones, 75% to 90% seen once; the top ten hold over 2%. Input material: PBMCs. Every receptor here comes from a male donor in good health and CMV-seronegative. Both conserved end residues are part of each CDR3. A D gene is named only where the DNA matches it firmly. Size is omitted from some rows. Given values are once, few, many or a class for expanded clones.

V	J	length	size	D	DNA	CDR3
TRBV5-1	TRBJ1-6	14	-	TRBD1	TGCGCCAGCAGCTTGGTTCAGGGGGGATCACCCCTCCACTTT	CASSLVQGGSPLHF
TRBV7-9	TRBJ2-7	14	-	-	TGTGCCAGCAGCTTAGCGGGGGGTGGCTACGAGCAGTACTTC	CASSLAGGGYEQYF
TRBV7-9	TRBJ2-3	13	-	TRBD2	TGTGCCAGCAGCCTTAAACTAGCGGGGGCCCAGTATTTT	CASSLKLAGAQYF
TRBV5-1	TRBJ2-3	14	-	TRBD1	TGCGCCAGCAGACGGACAGGGGAAACAGATACGCAGTATTTT	CASRRTGETDTQYF
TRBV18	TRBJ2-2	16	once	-	TGTGCCAGCCCCCCCTGGGAAGGGGCGAGAACCGGGGAGCTGTTTTTT	CASPPWEGARTGELFF
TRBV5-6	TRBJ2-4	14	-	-	TGTGCCAGCAGTTTCGGGGGAGGAGGGGACATTCAGTACTTC	CASSFGGGGDIQYF
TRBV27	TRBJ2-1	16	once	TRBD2	TGTGCCAGCAGCCTTAACATAGCGGGGGCTTCCAATGAGCAGTTCTTC	CASSLNIAGASNEQFF
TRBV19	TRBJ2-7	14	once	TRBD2	TGTGCCAGTAGTGTAACTAGCGGGGGCTACGAGCAGTACTTC	CASSVTSGGYEQYF
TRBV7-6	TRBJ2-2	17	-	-	TGTGCCAGCAGCTCCTTGGATGGGCAGAAAGAGGGCGGGGAGCTGTTTTTT	CASSSLDGQKEGGELFF
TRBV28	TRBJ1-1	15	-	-	TGTGCCAGCAGCCCACCCGGGGGGGTTGACACTGAAGCTTTCTTT	CASSPPGGVDTEAFF
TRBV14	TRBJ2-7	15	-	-	TGTGCCAGCAGCCAAAACTCCCAAAGCTCCTACGAGCAGTACTTC	CASSQNSQSSYEQYF
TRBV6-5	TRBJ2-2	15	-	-	TGTGCCAGCAGTTACTCCGGGACTTCGACCGGGGAGCTGTTTTTT	CASSYSGTSTGELFF
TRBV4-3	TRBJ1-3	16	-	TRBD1	TGCGCCAGCAGCCAAGATCCGACAGGGGCTGGAAACACCATATATTTT	CASSQDPTGAGNTIYF
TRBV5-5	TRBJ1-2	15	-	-	TGTGCCAGCAGCCCTTTGGGGGGGGCTAACTATGGCTACACCTTC	CASSPLGGANYGYTF
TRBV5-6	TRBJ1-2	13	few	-	TGTGCCAGCAGCTTGGGAACAGGCTATGGCTACACCTTC	CASSLGTGYGYTF
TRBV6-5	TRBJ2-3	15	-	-	TGTGCCAGCAGTTACTCTAGAGACGGGTCGAATACGCAGTATTTT	CASSYSRDGSNTQYF
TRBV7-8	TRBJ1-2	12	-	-	TGTGCCAGCAGCTTTGTGCAGGGTGGCTACACCTTC	CASSFVQGGYTF
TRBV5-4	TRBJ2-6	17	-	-	TGTGCCAGCAGCTCGGCACCAGGGGAAGCTGGGGCCAACGTCCTGACTTTC	CASSSAPGEAGANVLTF
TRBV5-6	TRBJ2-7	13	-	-	TGTGCCAGCAGCTCAGGGATCCCCTACGAGCAGTACTTC	CASSSGIPYEQYF
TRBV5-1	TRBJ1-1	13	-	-	TGCGCCAGCAGCTTGGGTACGTCGAGTGAAGCTTTCTTT	CASSLGTSSEAFF
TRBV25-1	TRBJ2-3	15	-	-	TGTGCCAGCAGTGATAGGCAGGTCGGGGCAGATACGCAGTATTTT	CASSDRQVGADTQYF
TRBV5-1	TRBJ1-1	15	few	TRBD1	TGCGCCAGCAGCCTTGGGGACAGGTTTGAAACTGAAGCTTTCTTT	CASSLGDRFETEAFF
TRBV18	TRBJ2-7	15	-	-	TGTGCCAGCTCACCGGACTGGGGGTCGGGACTCGAGCAGTACTTC	CASSPDWGSGLEQYF
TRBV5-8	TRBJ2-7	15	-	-	TGTGCCAGCAACCCCGGGACATACCGCTCCTACGAGCAGTACTTC	CASNPGTYRSYEQYF
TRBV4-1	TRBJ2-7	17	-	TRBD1	TGCGCCAGCAGCCATGCGGAGACAGGGCTGAGGGGTTACGAGCAGTACTTC	CASSHAETGLRGYEQYF
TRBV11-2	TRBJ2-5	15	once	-	TGTGCCAGCAGCTTAGCCCGACACCTCCAAGAGACCCAGTACTTC	CASSLARHLQETQYF
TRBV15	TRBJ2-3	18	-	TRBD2	TGTGCCACCAGCAGAGGCGAGGGACTAGCGGGGGGGTCAGATACGCAGTATTTT	CATSRGEGLAGGSDTQYF
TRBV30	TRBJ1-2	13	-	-	TGTGCCTGGAGGGCAGCGGACAGACGGGGCTACACCTTC	CAWRAADRRGYTF
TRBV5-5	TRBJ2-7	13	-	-	TGTGCCAGCAGCTACCGGGAAGCCTACGAGCAGTACTTC	CASSYREAYEQYF
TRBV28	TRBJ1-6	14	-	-	TGTGCCAGCACTCCCGGGTTCGGGAATTCACCCCTCCACTTT	CASTPGFGNSPLHF
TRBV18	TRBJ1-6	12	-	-	TGTGCCAGCTCGTCAGATAATTCCCCCCTCCACTTT	CASSSDNSPLHF
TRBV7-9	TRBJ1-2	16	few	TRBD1	TGTGCCAGCAGCTTAGCCTTCAGGGGGCCTAACTATGGCTACACCTTC	CASSLAFRGPNYGYTF
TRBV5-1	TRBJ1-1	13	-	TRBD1	TGCGCCAGCAGCAACAGGGGTGGCACTGAAGCTTTCTTT	CASSNRGGTEAFF
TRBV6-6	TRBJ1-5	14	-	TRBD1	TGTGCCAGCAGATGGACAGGGGGCGACCAGCCCCAGCATTTT	CASRWTGGDQPQHF
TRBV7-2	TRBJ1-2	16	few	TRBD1	TGTGCCAGCAGCTTAGGGCGGGACAGGGGGGGCTATGGCTACACCTTC	CASSLGRDRGGYGYTF
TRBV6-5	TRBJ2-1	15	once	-	TGTGCCAGCAGTCCCCCCGGTGGATTGAGGAATGAGCAGTTCTTC	CASSPPGGLRNEQFF
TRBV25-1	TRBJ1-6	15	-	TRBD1	TGTGCCAGCAGTGTAAGGCAGGGGGCTGGTTCACCCCTCCACTTT	CASSVRQGAGSPLHF
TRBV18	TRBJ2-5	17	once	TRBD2	TGTGCCAGCTCACCCTTGACGGGGGGGCCTGCCGGGGAGACCCAGTACTTC	CASSPLTGGPAGETQYF
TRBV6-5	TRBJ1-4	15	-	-	TGTGCCAGCAGTTCCCACGGCAGGGAATCGGAAAAACTGTTTTTT	CASSSHGRESEKLFF
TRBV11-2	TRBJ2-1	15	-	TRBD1	TGTGCCAGCAGCTTGGGACAGAGCTCCTACAATGAGCAGTTCTTC	CASSLGQSSYNEQFF
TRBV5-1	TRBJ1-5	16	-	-	TGCGCCAGCAGCTTGAGGCCAGGGGATAGCAATCAGCCCCAGCATTTT	CASSLRPGDSNQPQHF
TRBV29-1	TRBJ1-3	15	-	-	TGCAGCGTTGAAGATCGGGAAACAGTCGGAAACACCATATATTTT	CSVEDRETVGNTIYF
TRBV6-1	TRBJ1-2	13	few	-	TGTGCCAGCGAGGCCCGAGGGAGGCATGGCTACACCTTC	CASEARGRHGYTF
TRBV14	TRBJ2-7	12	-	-	TGTGCCAGCAGCCAAGGGCCCCTTGAGCAGTACTTC	CASSQGPLEQYF
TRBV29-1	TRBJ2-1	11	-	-	TGCAGCGTTGCACCGGGGAATGAGCAGTTCTTC	CSVAPGNEQFF